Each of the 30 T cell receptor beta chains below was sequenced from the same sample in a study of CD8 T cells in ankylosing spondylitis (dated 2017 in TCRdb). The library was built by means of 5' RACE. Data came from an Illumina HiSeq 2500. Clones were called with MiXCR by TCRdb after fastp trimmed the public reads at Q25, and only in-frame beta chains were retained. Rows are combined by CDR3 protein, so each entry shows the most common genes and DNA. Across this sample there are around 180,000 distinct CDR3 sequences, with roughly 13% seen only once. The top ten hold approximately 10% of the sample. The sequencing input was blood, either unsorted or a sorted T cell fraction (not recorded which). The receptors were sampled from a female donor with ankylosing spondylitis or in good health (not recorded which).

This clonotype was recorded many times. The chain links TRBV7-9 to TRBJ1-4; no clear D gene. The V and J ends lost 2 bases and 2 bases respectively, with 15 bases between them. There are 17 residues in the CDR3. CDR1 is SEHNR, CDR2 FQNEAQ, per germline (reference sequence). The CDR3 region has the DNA TGTGCCAGCAGCTTACAACTCCCCCTAGGGACTAATGAAAAACTGTTTTTT. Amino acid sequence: CASSLQLPLGTNEKLFF.

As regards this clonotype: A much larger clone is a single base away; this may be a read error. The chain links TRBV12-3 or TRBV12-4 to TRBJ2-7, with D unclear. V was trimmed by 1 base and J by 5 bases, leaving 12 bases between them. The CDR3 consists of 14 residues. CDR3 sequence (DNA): TGTGCCAGCAGTTTAGACCCTGCCGTCCACGAGCAGTACTTC. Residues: CASSLDPAVHEQYF.

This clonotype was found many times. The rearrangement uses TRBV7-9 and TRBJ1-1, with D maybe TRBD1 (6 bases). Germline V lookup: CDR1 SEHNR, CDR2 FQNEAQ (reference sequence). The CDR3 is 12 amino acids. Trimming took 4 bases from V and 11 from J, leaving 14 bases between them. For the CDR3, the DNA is TGTGCCAGCAGCTCCGACAGGTTGGTGGCTTTCTTT. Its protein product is CASSSDRLVAFF. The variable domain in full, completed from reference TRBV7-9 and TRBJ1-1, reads DTGVSQNPRHKITKRGQNVTFRCDPISEHNRLYWYRQTLGQGPEFLTYFQNEAQLEKSRLLSDRFSAERPKGSFSTLEIQRTEQGDSAMYLCASSSDRLVAFFGQGTRLTVV.

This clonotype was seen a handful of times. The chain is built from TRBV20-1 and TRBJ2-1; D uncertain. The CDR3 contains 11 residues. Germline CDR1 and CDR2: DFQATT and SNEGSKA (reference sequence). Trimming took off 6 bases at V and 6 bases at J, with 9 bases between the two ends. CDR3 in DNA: TGCAGTGCCACCGATCGCAATGAGCAGTTCTTC. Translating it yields CSATDRNEQFF.

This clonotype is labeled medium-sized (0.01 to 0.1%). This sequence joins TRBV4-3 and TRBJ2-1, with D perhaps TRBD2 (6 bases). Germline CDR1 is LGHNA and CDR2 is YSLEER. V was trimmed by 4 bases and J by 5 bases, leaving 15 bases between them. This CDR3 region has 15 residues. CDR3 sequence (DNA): TGCGCCAGCAGCCCGCAAGTGGGAGGCAACAATGAGCAGTTCTTC. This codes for CASSPQVGGNNEQFF.

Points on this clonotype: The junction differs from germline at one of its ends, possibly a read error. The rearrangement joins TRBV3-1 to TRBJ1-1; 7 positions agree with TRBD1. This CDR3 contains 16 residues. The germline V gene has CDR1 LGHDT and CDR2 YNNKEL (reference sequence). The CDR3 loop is CDSSQLGQRSNTEAFF. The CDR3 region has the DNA TGTGACAGCAGCCAGCTGGGACAGCGGTCGAACACTGAAGCTTTCTTT.

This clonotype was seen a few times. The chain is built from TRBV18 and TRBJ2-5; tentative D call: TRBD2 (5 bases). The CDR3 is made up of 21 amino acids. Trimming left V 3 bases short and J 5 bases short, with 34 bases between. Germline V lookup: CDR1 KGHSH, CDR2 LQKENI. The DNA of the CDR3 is TGTGCCAGCTCACCCTTCGAGGGTTTGATTCGGGCTACAACTTCGGGGGAGACCCAGTACTTC. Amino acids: CASSPFEGLIRATTSGETQYF.

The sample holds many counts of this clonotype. The CDR3 here is CASQPWGRTNTGELFF. Written as DNA, the CDR3 is TGTGCCAGCCAACCCTGGGGGCGGACGAACACCGGGGAGCTGTTTTTT. The rearrangement uses TRBV11-3 and TRBJ2-2, with a tentative D call TRBD1 (6 bases). Germline lookup yields CDR1 SGHNT and CDR2 YENEEA. The CDR3 extends over 16 amino acids. Trimming removed 8 bases from V and 0 bases from J, with 16 bases in between.

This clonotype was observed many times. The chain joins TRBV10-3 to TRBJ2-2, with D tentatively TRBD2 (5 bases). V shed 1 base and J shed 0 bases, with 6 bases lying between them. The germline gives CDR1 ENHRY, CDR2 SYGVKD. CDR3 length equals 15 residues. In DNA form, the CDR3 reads TGTGCCATCAGTGAGTTACTAGCGAACACCGGGGAGCTGTTTTTT. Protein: CAISELLANTGELFF.

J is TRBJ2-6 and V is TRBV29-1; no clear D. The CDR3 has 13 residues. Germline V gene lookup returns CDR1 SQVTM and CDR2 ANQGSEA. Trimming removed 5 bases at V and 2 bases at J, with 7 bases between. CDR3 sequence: CSVRLTGANVLTF. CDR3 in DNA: TGCAGCGTTCGATTAACTGGGGCCAACGTCCTGACTTTC. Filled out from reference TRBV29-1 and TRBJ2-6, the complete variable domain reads SAVISQKPSRDICQRGTSLTIQCQVDSQVTMMFWYRQQPGQSLTLIATANQGSEATYESGFVIDKFPISRPNLTFSTLTVSNMSPEDSSIYLCSVRLTGANVLTFGAGSRLTVL.

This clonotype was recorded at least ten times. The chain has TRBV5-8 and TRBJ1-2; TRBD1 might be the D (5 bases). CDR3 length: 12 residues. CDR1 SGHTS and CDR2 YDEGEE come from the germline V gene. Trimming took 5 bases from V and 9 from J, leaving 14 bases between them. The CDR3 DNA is TGTGCCAGCAGATCCGGGACGGGGCGCTACACCTTC. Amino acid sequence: CASRSGTGRYTF.

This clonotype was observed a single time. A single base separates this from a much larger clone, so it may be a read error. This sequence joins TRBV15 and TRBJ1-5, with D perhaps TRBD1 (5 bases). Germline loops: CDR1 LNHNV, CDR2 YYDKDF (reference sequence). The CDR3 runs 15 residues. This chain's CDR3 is CATGRDGGSNQPQHF. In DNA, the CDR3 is TGTGCCACCGGCAGAGATGGGGGTAGCAATCAGCCCCAGCATTTT.

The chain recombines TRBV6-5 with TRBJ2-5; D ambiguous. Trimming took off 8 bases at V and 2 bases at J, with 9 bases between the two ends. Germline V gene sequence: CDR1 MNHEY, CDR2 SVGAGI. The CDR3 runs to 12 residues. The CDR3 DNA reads TGTGCCAGCGTAGGAGCACAAGAGACCCAGTACTTC. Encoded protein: CASVGAQETQYF.

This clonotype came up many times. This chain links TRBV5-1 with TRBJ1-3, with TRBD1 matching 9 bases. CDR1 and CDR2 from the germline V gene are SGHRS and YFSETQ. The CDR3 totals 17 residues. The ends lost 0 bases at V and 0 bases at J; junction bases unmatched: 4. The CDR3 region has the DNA TGCGCCAGCAGCTTGGCCGGACAGGGGTTCTCTGGAAACACCATATATTTT. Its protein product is CASSLAGQGFSGNTIYF.

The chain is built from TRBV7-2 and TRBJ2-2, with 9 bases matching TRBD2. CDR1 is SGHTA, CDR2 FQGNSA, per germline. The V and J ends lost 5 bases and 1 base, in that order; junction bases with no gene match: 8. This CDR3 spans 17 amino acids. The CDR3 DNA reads TGTGCCAGCAGCGCGGGGCTGACTAGCGGGAACACCGGGGAGCTGTTTTTT. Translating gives CASSAGLTSGNTGELFF.

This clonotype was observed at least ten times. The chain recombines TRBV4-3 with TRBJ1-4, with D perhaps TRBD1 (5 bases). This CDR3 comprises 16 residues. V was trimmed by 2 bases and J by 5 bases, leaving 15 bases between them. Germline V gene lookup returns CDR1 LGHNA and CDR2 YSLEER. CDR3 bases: TGCGCCAGCAGCCAAAAAACCGGGACCGGGAATGAAAAACTGTTTTTT. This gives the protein CASSQKTGTGNEKLFF.

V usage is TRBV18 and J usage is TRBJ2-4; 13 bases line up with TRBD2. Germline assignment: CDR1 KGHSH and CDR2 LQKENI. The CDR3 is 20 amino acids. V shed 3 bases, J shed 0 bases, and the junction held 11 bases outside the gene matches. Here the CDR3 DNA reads TGTGCCAGCTCACCGCGTCCGGGACTAGCGGGATTAGTAGCCAAAAACATTCAGTACTTC. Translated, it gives CASSPRPGLAGLVAKNIQYF. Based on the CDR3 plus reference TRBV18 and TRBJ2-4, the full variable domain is NAGVMQNPRHLVRRRGQEARLRCSPMKGHSHVYWYRQLPEEGLKFMVYLQKENIIDESGMPKERFSAEFPKEGPSILRIQQVVRGDSAAYFCASSPRPGLAGLVAKNIQYFGAGTRLSVL.

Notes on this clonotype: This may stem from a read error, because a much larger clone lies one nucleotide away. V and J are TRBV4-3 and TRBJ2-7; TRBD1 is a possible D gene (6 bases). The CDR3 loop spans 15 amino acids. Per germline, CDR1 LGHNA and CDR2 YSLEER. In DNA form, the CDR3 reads TGCGCCAGCAGCCAAGACGCCCAGGGGATATACGGGCAGTACTTC. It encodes CASSQDAQGIYGQYF.

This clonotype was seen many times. The CDR3 DNA reads as TGTGCCGGGGGCTCGCGCGGTCCTAGCACAGATACGCAGTATTTT. Protein product: CAGGSRGPSTDTQYF. The V gene is TRBV28, the J gene TRBJ2-3; maybe TRBD1 (6 bases). The CDR3 spans 15 residues. The germline V gene encodes CDR1 MDHEN and CDR2 SYDVKM. V lost 11 bases to trimming and J lost 0 bases, with 18 bases between them.

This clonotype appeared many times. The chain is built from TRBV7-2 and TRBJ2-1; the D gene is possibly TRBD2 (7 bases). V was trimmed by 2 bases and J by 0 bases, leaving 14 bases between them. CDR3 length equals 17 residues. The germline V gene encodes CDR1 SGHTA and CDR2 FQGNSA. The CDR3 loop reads CASSLYAGATSYNEQFF. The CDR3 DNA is TGTGCCAGCAGCTTATACGCGGGGGCGACCTCCTACAATGAGCAGTTCTTC.

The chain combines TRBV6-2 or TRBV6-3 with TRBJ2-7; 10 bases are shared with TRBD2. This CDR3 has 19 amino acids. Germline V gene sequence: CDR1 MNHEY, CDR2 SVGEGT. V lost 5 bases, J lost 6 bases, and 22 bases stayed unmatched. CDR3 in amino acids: CASSTRASGSTEYVGEQYF. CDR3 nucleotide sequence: TGTGCCAGCAGTACCCGAGCTAGCGGGAGTACAGAATACGTCGGCGAGCAGTACTTC.

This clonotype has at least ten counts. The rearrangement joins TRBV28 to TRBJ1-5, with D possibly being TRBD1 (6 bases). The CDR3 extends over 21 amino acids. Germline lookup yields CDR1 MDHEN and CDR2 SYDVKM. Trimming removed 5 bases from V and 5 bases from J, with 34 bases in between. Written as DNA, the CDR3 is TGTGCCAGCAGTCCCTTCCTTGTGTTCCTCCCTCCGGACAGAGGCTATCAGCCCCAGCATTTT. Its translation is CASSPFLVFLPPDRGYQPQHF.

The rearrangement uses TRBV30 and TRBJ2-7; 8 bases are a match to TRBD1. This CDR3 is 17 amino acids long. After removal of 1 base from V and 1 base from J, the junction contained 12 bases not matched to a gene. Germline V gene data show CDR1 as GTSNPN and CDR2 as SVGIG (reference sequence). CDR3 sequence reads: CAWSGYGGRGLSYEQYF. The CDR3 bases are TGTGCCTGGAGTGGATACGGCGGCAGGGGGCTTTCCTACGAGCAGTACTTC.

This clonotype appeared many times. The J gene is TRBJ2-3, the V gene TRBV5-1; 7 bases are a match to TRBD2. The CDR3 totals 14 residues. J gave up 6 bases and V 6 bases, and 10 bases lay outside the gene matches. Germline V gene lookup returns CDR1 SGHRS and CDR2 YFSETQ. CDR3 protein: CASNQRDLLDTQYF. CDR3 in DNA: TGCGCCAGCAACCAGCGGGACTTGCTGGATACGCAGTATTTT. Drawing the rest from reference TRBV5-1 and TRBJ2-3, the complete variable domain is KAGVTQTPRYLIKTRGQQVTLSCSPISGHRSVSWYQQTPGQGLQFLFEYFSETQRNKGNFPGRFSGRQFSNSRSEMNVSTLELGDSALYLCASNQRDLLDTQYFGPGTRLTVL.

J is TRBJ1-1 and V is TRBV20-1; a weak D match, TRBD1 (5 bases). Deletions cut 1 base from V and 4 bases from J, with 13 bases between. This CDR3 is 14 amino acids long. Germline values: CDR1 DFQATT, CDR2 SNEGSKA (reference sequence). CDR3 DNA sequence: TGCAGTGCTAGAGTTCAGCGCAGGGCCACTGAAGCTTTCTTT. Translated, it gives CSARVQRRATEAFF.

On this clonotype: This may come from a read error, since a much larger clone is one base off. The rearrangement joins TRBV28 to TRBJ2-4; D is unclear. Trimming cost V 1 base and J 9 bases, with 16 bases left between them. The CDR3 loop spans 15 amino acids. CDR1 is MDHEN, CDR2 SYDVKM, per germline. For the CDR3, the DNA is TGTGCCAGCAGTTTATCAACCGGATGGGAAAGCATTCAGTACTTC. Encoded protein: CASSLSTGWESIQYF.

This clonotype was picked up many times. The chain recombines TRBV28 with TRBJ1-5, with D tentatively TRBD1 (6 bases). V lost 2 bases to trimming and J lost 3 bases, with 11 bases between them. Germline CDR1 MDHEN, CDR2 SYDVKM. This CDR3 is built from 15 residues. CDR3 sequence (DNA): TGTGCCAGCAGTTTAATACAGGGACTCAATCAGCCCCAGCATTTT. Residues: CASSLIQGLNQPQHF.

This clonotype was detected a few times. The CDR3 loop is CASSLMSSASGIYEQYF. The CDR3 region has the DNA TGTGCCAGCAGTTTAATGTCCTCCGCTAGCGGGATATACGAGCAGTACTTC. The chain joins TRBV27 to TRBJ2-7; 9 bases line up with TRBD2. Per the germline V gene, CDR1 is MNHEY and CDR2 is SMNVEV (reference sequence). The CDR3 is 17 amino acids. V shed 2 bases, J shed 4 bases, and the junction held 12 bases outside the gene matches.

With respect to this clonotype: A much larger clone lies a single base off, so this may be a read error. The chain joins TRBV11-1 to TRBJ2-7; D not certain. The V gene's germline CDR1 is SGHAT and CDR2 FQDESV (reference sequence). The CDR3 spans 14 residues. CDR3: CAGSLSELGYEQYF. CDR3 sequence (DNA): TGTGCCGGCAGCTTATCAGAGCTGGGGTACGAGCAGTACTTC.

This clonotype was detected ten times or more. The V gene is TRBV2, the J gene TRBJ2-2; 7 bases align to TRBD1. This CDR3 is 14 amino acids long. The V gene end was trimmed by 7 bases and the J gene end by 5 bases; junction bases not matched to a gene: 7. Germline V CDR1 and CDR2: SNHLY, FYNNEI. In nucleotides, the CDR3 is TGTGCCAGCATTACGACAGGGAGAACCGGGGAGCTGTTTTTT. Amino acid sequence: CASITTGRTGELFF.